This TCR beta chain comes out of a study of regulatory T cells in long-lasting Graves disease. Building of the TCR beta libraries involved iRepertoire HTBI primers and Arm-PCR of CDR3 regions. TCRdb fed the multiplex PCR reads into MiXCR, producing one record per CDR3 protein. The data show about 540,000 distinct CDR3 sequences, with roughly 13% seen just once and 8.5% to 10% held by the top ten. The time point was: newly diagnosed GD, antithyroid drugs for less than 3 months. After RNA was extracted from PBMCs, the TCR library was made from it. This clonotype was seen ten or more times. The ends were cut back, 5 bases at V and 10 bases at J, with 15 bases in the middle. Germline CDR1 GTSNPN, CDR2 SVGIG (reference sequence). The CDR3 runs 11 residues. These data were also filed under a second study, of T cells in Graves' hyperthyroidism and ophthalmopathy.

The specimen comprised peripheral blood mononuclear cells (PBMCs), sampled at new diagnosis, from a patient treated with antithyroid drugs. The rearrangement joins TRBV30 to TRBJ2-7; D perhaps matches TRBD1 (5 bases). This receptor was taken from a man aged 25-45 years with Graves disease. This CDR3 reads CAWDTGSLQYF. CDR3 coding DNA: TGTGCCTGGGATACAGGTTCCCTTCAGTACTTC. Based on the CDR3 plus reference TRBV30 and TRBJ2-7, the full variable domain is SQTIHQWPATLVQPVGSPLSLECTVEGTSNPNLYWYRQAAGRGLQLLFYSVGIGQISSEVPQNLSASRPQDRQFILSSKKLLLSDSGFYLCAWDTGSLQYFGPGTRLTVT.